Below are 4 T cell receptor beta chains sequenced from a single sample in a study of blood T cell repertoires in COVID-19. Produced via immunoSEQ multiplex PCR; TCRdb's table is partial and in-frame only. The repertoire consists of 150,000 or so clones, with 60% to 80% occurring once and the leading ten covering just under 3%. The sequenced sample was PBMCs or T cells enriched from blood (not recorded which). The receptors shown here come from a woman aged 45 to 65 who had recovered from COVID-19.

The sample holds a few counts of this clone. The V call is TRBV19, the J call TRBJ2-7, with D tentatively TRBD2 (6 bases). Between the trimmed V and J ends, which lost 0 bases and 2 bases, there was a span of 14 bases. There are 16 residues in the CDR3. Germline CDR1 is LNHDA and CDR2 is SQIVND (reference sequence). The chain's CDR3 is CASSIEGGTGTYEQYF. The CDR3 DNA follows: TGTGCCAGTAGTATAGAAGGCGGGACCGGTACCTACGAGCAGTACTTC. The whole variable domain, filled in from reference TRBV19 and TRBJ2-7, reads DGGITQSPKYLFRKEGQNVTLSCEQNLNHDAMYWYRQDPGQGLRLIYYSQIVNDFQKGDIAEGYSVSREKKESFPLTVTSAQKNPTAFYLCASSIEGGTGTYEQYFGPGTRLTVT.

Turning to this clone: This specimen includes other DNA sequences encoding the same CDR3. J is TRBJ1-5 and V is TRBV6-1; D call uncertain. Trimming removed 1 base at V and 4 bases at J, with 8 bases between. The CDR3 sequence is 14 residues long. CDR1 and CDR2 (germline): MNHNS, SASEGT. DNA of the CDR3: TGTGCCAGCAGTGAAGGGGGAGGTAATCAGCCCCAGCATTTT. The encoded protein is CASSEGGGNQPQHF.

The CDR3 here is CASSPGTGITDTQYF. CDR3 sequence (DNA): TGTGCCAGCAGTCCCGGGACAGGCATCACAGATACGCAGTATTTT. This chain connects TRBV2 to TRBJ2-3, with TRBD1 matching over 8 bases. Germline V gene lookup returns CDR1 SNHLY and CDR2 FYNNEI. J gave up 2 bases and V 5 bases, and 6 bases lay outside the gene matches. This CDR3 has 15 amino acids. Full variable domain (rest looked up from reference TRBV2 and TRBJ2-3): EPEVTQTPSHQVTQMGQEVILRCVPISNHLYFYWYRQILGQKVEFLVSFYNNEISEKSEIFDDQFSVERPDGSNFTLKIRSTKLEDSAMYFCASSPGTGITDTQYFGPGTRLTVL.

The V gene is TRBV21-1, the J gene TRBJ2-1; the table's D gene call, TRBD2, was not cross checked with the DNA. TRBV21-1 is assigned pseudogene status. The CDR3 is 16 amino acids. The CDR3 spells CASSKSGSGGAHEQFF. CDR3 DNA: TGTGCCAGCAGCAAAAGCGGTAGCGGGGGGGCACATGAGCAGTTCTTC.